This T cell receptor beta chain appears in the sequencing data of a study of blood T cell repertoires in COVID-19. This CDR3 has 15 residues. J was trimmed by 3 bases and V by 2 bases; bases with no gene match: 5. Per germline, CDR1 MNHEY and CDR2 SVGAGI. Repertoires were generated with immunoSEQ multiplex PCR, while TCRdb's copy carries only in-frame clones and drops some. This table holds about 300,000 clones, 85% to 90% found once. The V gene is TRBV6-5, the J gene TRBJ2-7, with 9 nucleotides matching TRBD2. The material sequenced was PBMCs or T cells enriched from blood (not recorded which). The clonotype originates from a man aged 25-45 years who had recovered from COVID-19. The CDR3 reads CASSYSSGSLYEQYF. The CDR3 DNA follows: TGTGCCAGCAGTTACAGTAGCGGGAGTCTCTACGAGCAGTACTTC.